This record covers a single T cell receptor beta chain. Its antigen is undetermined. The data derive from a study of T cell responses to AZD1222 COVID-19 vaccine. Study-wide findings and caveats: Spike-spanning, vaccine-associated CD4 TCRs were dominant at 160-218 and 743-854. At baseline, seropositivity was found in only a handful of AZD1222 recipients. Clonal diversity was possibly underestimated, and the donors were mostly white British, with more females.

Trimming removed 8 bases at V and 5 bases at J, with 6 bases between. This CDR3 has 11 residues. Germline V gene sequence: CDR1 LNHDA, CDR2 SQIVND (reference sequence). Clones were read by immunoSEQ multiplex PCR, and TCRdb kept only the in-frame ones, dropping some. Found here are about 150,000 clones, more than 90% of them singletons; the top ten hold less than 1.6%. The TCR comes from an adult who received the AZD1222 COVID-19 vaccine. The V gene is TRBV19, the J gene TRBJ2-2; no clear D gene. The source was peripheral blood, collected 28 days after the second AZD1222 dose. In nucleotides, the CDR3 is TGTGCCAGTCAAGTAACCGGGGAGCTGTTTTTT. Translating gives CASQVTGELFF.